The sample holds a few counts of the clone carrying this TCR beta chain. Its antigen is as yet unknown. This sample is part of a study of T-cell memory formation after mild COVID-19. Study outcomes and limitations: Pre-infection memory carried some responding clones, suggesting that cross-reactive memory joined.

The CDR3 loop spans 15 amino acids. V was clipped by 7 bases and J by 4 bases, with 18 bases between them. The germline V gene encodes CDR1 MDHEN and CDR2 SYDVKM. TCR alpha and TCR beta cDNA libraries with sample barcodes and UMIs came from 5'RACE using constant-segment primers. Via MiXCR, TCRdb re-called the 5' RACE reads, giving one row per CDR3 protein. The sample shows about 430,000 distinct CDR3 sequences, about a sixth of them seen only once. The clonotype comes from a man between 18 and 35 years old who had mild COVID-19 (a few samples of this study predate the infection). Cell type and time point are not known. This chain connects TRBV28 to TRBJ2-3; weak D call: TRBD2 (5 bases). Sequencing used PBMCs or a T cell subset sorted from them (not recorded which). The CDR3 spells CASTQGGRWADTQYF. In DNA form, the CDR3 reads TGTGCCAGCACCCAAGGAGGCAGATGGGCAGATACGCAGTATTTT.